The 8 T cell receptor beta chains reported below all come from one sample, sequenced in a study of cytotoxic CD8 clonotypes in ibrutinib-treated CLL. Profiling relied on immunoSEQ multiplex PCR, and the TCRdb table lists in-frame clones only, not all of them. The table lists about 39,000 clones, 65% to 70% of them singletons. The sample in question was PBMCs, obtained at disease progression, from a patient treated with ibrutinib. These receptors all stem from a human donor with chronic lymphocytic leukemia.

The CDR3 is CASSPRAVQETQYF. The CDR3 DNA follows: TGTGCCAGTAGTCCTCGGGCAGTTCAAGAGACCCAGTACTTC. V is TRBV19 and J is TRBJ2-5; D not certain. Germline V lookup: CDR1 LNHDA, CDR2 SQIVND (reference sequence). This CDR3 comprises 14 residues. Trimming pared 5 bases from V and 2 bases from J, leaving 12 bases between.

This clone was seen repeatedly, ten times or more. The chain carries TRBV27 and TRBJ1-5; D not certain. V lost 4 bases, J lost 0 bases, and 4 bases lay in between. CDR1 and CDR2 (germline): MNHEY, SMNVEV (reference sequence). The CDR3 is made up of 13 amino acids. CDR3: CASSSSSNQPQHF. CDR3 nucleotides: TGTGCCAGCAGTTCATCTAGCAATCAGCCCCAGCATTTT.

The chain links TRBV19 to TRBJ2-1; 12 nucleotides match TRBD2. V dropped 5 bases and J dropped 5; count of bases not matched to a gene: 4. The CDR3 is made up of 15 amino acids. Germline V CDR1 and CDR2: LNHDA, SQIVND (reference sequence). CDR3 nucleotide sequence: TGTGCCAGTAGTCAGGGACTAGCGGGCAACAATGAGCAGTTCTTC. Translated: CASSQGLAGNNEQFF.

V gene TRBV7-3 combines with J gene TRBJ2-1; 11 bases are shared with TRBD2. V shed 4 bases and J 10 bases; nucleotides not matched to a gene: 6. The germline V gene has CDR1 SGHTA and CDR2 FQGTGA. CDR3 size: 14 residues. The CDR3 reads CASSSTSGTNEQFF. In nucleotides, the CDR3 is TGTGCCAGCAGCTCGACTAGCGGGACAAACGAGCAGTTCTTC. Full variable domain (outside the CDR3, taken from reference TRBV7-3 and TRBJ2-1): GAGVSQTPSNKVTEKGKYVELRCDPISGHTALYWYRQSLGQGPEFLIYFQGTGAADDSGLPNDRFFAVRPEGSVSTLKIQRTERGDSAVYLCASSSTSGTNEQFFGPGTRLTVL.

The J gene is TRBJ2-5, the V gene TRBV7-9; a weak D match, TRBD2 (6 bases). The CDR3 extends over 18 amino acids. Germline lookup yields CDR1 SEHNR and CDR2 FQNEAQ (reference sequence). The germline V and J ends were trimmed by 5 bases and 2 bases, with 24 bases remaining between them. The CDR3 region has the DNA TGTGCCAGCAGCCCGAAATTCCGTTTGGCGGGATCTCAAGAGACCCAGTACTTC. Protein: CASSPKFRLAGSQETQYF.

V gene TRBV7-9 combines with J gene TRBJ1-2; 9 bases agree with TRBD1. Germline V gives CDR1 SEHNR, CDR2 FQNEAQ (reference sequence). The junction had 4 bases not matched to a gene; V was cut back by 5 bases and J by 3 bases. CDR3 length equals 14 residues. CDR3 region: CASSTTGGDYGYTF. The CDR3 nucleotides read TGTGCCAGCAGCACAACAGGGGGCGACTATGGCTACACCTTC.

This clone was seen only once. The V gene is TRBV4-2, the J gene TRBJ1-1, with D maybe TRBD1 (5 bases). The CDR3 has 16 amino acids. V was clipped by 0 bases and J by 2 bases, with 13 bases between them. The germline V gene encodes CDR1 LGHNA and CDR2 YNFKEQ. The CDR3 loop reads CASSQEVEGPNTEAFF. The CDR3 DNA reads as TGTGCCAGCAGCCAAGAGGTTGAGGGACCAAACACTGAAGCTTTCTTT.

This clone has just a few counts. V gene TRBV25-1 combines with J gene TRBJ1-6; D remains unclear. V lost 6 bases to trimming and J lost 0 bases, with 6 bases between them. CDR3 length equals 14 residues. Germline-derived CDR1 and CDR2 are MGHDK and SYGVNS. The CDR3 sequence is CASRGSSYNSPLHF. CDR3 bases: TGTGCCAGCAGGGGAAGCTCCTATAATTCACCCCTCCACTTT.